These 13 T cell receptor beta chains were sequenced from one sample in a study of vaccination effects on CD4 cells after COVID-19. Assay: immunoSEQ multiplex PCR; the TCRdb copy retains only in-frame clones and omits some. The sample lists about 64,000 clones; about two thirds were seen once. For these receptors, no antigen is known. Scientists isolated CD4+ T cells after an approximately 10-day culture period ended. The sample consisted of CD4+ T cells from PBMCs cultured without peptide, taken before COVID-19 vaccination. The receptor source for this set is a human donor who had a prior SARS-CoV-2 infection.

CDR3 coding DNA: TGTGCCAGCAGTTTCTGGTGGAGCTCCTACAATGAGCAGTTCTTC. This encodes CASSFWWSSYNEQFF. The V call is TRBV27, the J call TRBJ2-1; D gene ambiguous. The CDR3 runs 15 residues. In germline, CDR1 is MNHEY, CDR2 SMNVEV (reference sequence). The ends were cut back, 3 bases at V and 0 bases at J, with 9 bases in the middle.

This clone was seen a single time. This chain joins TRBV30 and TRBJ1-2; D unresolved. Trimming removed 2 bases at V and 4 bases at J, with 8 bases between. CDR1 and CDR2 (germline): GTSNPN, SVGIG (reference sequence). This CDR3 has 12 residues. The CDR3 region has the DNA TGTGCCTGGAGTCGTCAGGTCTATGGCTACACCTTC. The encoded protein is CAWSRQVYGYTF.

The chain couples TRBV19 to TRBJ2-5, with 9 bases matching TRBD1. V shed 3 bases and J 5 bases; nucleotides not matched to a gene: 7. This CDR3 is built from 15 residues. The germline CDR1 and CDR2 sequences are LNHDA and SQIVND (reference sequence). CDR3 protein: CASSIWTGVMETQYF. For the CDR3, the DNA is TGTGCCAGTAGTATTTGGACAGGGGTGATGGAGACCCAGTACTTC.

V usage is TRBV2 and J usage is TRBJ2-7; 8 bases match TRBD1. The V segment lost 5 bases and the J segment 3 bases; nucleotides outside the gene matches: 9. Germline V lookup: CDR1 SNHLY, CDR2 FYNNEI. There are 15 residues in the CDR3. CDR3 in amino acids: CASSQAGQAYYEQYF. The DNA of the CDR3 is TGTGCCAGCAGTCAGGCGGGACAGGCCTACTACGAGCAGTACTTC.

The chain has TRBV4-1 and TRBJ2-5; TRBD2 matches at 7 bases. The CDR3 is 16 residues long. V shed 3 bases, J shed 8 bases, and the junction held 15 bases outside the gene matches. Germline V gene data show CDR1 as MGHRA and CDR2 as YSYEKL. For the CDR3, the DNA is TGCGCCAGCAGCCAGATAAACATACTAGCGTTCGGTACCCAGTACTTC. The encoded protein is CASSQINILAFGTQYF.

In its sample, this clone was seen a few times. The CDR3 DNA reads TGTGCCAGCAGTTATTGGATGAACACTGAAGCTTTCTTT. Translated: CASSYWMNTEAFF. The J gene is TRBJ1-1, the V gene TRBV6-2 or TRBV6-3; D gene unclear. The CDR3 contains 13 residues. Germline V gene lookup returns CDR1 MNHEY and CDR2 SVGEGT. Trimming removed 3 bases at V and 0 bases at J, with 5 bases between.

This chain joins TRBV19 and TRBJ2-1; 10 bases align to TRBD2. CDR1 and CDR2 (germline): LNHDA, SQIVND (reference sequence). The CDR3 is 15 residues long. Trimming cost V 6 bases and J 8 bases; bases outside gene matches: 10. CDR3 coding DNA: TGTGCCAGTAGGGACAGCGGGGGGGTTTCCTATGAGCAGTTCTTC. This translates into CASRDSGGVSYEQFF.

The V call is TRBV7-2, the J call TRBJ2-3; 12 bases line up with TRBD2. From germline, CDR1 is SGHTA and CDR2 FQGNSA. This CDR3 region has 17 residues. After removal of 3 bases from V and 2 bases from J, the junction contained 6 bases not matched to a gene. This CDR3 reads CASSFSGTSGSTDTQYF. The CDR3 DNA reads as TGTGCCAGCAGCTTCTCCGGGACTAGCGGGTCCACAGATACGCAGTATTTT.

The CDR3 sequence: CASSLSLRGDTQYF. Written as DNA, the CDR3 is TGTGCCAGCAGTCTCTCCTTAAGGGGCGATACGCAGTATTTT. The J gene is TRBJ2-3, the V gene TRBV6-2 or TRBV6-3; TRBD1 might be the D (5 bases). CDR3 length: 14 amino acids. CDR1 and CDR2 (germline): MNHEY, SVGEGT. V dropped 5 bases and J dropped 6 bases, with 15 bases sitting between them.

V and J are TRBV2 and TRBJ2-5, with 9 bases lining up with TRBD2. The V and J ends lost 6 bases and 11 bases, in that order; junction bases with no gene match: 10. The CDR3 is 13 residues long. Germline V gene lookup returns CDR1 SNHLY and CDR2 FYNNEI. CDR3 residues: CASRRLAVEAQYF. In DNA form, the CDR3 reads TGTGCCAGCAGAAGACTAGCGGTAGAGGCACAGTACTTC.

The chain is built from TRBV6-4 and TRBJ2-3, with D hard to call. V gave up 0 bases and J gave up 2 bases, with 6 bases separating them. The CDR3 consists of 14 residues. Germline assignment: CDR1 MRHNA and CDR2 SNTAGT. The CDR3 nucleotides are TGTGCCAGCAGTGACTCTGATGCCACAGATACGCAGTATTTT. Translated, it gives CASSDSDATDTQYF.

This clone turned up a few times. V gene TRBV7-3 combines with J gene TRBJ2-1, with D possibly being TRBD2 (5 bases). The germline V gene encodes CDR1 SGHTA and CDR2 FQGTGA. The CDR3 length is 14 residues. Trimming pared 5 bases from V and 2 bases from J, leaving 10 bases between. Here the CDR3 reads CASSPTGTYNEQFF. The CDR3 coding sequence is TGTGCCAGCAGCCCGACCGGGACCTACAATGAGCAGTTCTTC.

The chain carries TRBV6-2 or TRBV6-3 and TRBJ2-1; 14 positions match TRBD2. This CDR3 is 18 amino acids long. With 0 bases clipped from V and 8 bases from J, the junction kept 9 bases outside the gene matches. In germline, CDR1 is MNHEY, CDR2 SVGEGT. The CDR3 reads CASSYSGLAGVFLDEQFF. The CDR3 DNA follows: TGTGCCAGCAGTTACTCGGGACTAGCGGGAGTTTTCTTGGATGAGCAGTTCTTC.